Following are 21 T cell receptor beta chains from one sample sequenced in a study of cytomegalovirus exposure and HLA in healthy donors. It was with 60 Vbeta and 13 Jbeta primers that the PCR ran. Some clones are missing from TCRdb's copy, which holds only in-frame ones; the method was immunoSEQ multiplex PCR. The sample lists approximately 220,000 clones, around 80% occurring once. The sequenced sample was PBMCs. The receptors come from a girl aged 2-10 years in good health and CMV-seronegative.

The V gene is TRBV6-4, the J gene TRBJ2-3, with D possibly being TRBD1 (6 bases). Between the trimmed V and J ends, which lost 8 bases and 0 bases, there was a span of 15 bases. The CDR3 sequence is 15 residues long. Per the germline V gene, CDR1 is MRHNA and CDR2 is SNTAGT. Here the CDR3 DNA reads TGTGCCAGCGGCGTGACAGGCTCTAGCACAGATACGCAGTATTTT. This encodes CASGVTGSSTDTQYF.

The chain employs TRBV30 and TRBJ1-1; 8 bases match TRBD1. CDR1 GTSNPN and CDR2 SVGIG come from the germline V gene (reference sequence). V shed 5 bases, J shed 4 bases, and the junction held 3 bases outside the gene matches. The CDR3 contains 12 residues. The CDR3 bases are TGTGCCTGGGACAGGGGCAGCACTGAAGCTTTCTTT. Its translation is CAWDRGSTEAFF. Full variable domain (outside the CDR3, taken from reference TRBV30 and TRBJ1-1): SQTIHQWPATLVQPVGSPLSLECTVEGTSNPNLYWYRQAAGRGLQLLFYSVGIGQISSEVPQNLSASRPQDRQFILSSKKLLLSDSGFYLCAWDRGSTEAFFGQGTRLTVV.

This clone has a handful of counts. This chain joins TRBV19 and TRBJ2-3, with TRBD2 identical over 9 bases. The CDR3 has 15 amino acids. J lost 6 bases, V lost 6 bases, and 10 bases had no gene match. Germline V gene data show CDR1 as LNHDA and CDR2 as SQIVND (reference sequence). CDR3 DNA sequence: TGTGCCAGTAGCCGGACTAGCGCGATGGCCGATACGCAGTATTTT. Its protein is CASSRTSAMADTQYF.

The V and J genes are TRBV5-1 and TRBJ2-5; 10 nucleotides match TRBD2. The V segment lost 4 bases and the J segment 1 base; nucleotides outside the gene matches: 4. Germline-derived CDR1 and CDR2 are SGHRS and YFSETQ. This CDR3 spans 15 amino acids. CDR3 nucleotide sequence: TGCGCCAGCAGCATAACTAGCGGGGTCCAAGAGACCCAGTACTTC. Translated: CASSITSGVQETQYF.

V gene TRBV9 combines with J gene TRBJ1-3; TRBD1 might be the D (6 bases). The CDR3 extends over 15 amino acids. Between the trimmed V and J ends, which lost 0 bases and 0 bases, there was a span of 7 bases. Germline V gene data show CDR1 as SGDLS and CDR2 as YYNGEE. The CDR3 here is CASSVGDISGNTIYF. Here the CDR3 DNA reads TGTGCCAGCAGCGTAGGGGACATCTCTGGAAACACCATATATTTT.

CDR3: CASSSRLEVPDTQYF. In DNA, the CDR3 is TGTGCCAGCAGCTCCCGACTAGAGGTCCCAGATACGCAGTATTTT. This sequence joins TRBV5-4 and TRBJ2-3; TRBD2 might be the D (6 bases). The V and J ends lost 3 bases and 4 bases respectively, with 15 bases between them. The CDR3 extends over 15 amino acids. Germline CDR1 reads SGHNT; CDR2 reads YYREEE (reference sequence).

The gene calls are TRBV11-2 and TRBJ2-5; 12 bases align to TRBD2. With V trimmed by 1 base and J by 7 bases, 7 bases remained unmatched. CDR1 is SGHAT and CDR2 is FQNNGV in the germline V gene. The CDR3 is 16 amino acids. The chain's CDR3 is CASSLGTSGVMGTQYF. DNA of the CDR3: TGTGCCAGCAGCTTAGGGACTAGCGGGGTGATGGGGACCCAGTACTTC.

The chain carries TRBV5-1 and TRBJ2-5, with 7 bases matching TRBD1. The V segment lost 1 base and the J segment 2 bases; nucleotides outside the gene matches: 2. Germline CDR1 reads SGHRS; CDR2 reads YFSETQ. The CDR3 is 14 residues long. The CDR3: CASSLRDRQETQYF. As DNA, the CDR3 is TGCGCCAGCAGCTTGCGGGACAGACAAGAGACCCAGTACTTC.

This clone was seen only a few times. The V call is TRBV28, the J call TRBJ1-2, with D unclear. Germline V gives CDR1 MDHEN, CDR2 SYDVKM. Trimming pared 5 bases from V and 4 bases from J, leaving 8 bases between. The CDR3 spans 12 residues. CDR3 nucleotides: TGTGCCAGCAGTGTGACGGGCTATGGCTACACCTTC. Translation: CASSVTGYGYTF.

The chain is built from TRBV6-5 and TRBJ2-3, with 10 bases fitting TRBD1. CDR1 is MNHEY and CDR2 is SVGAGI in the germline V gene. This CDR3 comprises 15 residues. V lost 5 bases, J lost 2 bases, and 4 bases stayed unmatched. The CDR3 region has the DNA TGTGCCAGCAGTCGACAGGGGGCCGACACAGATACGCAGTATTTT. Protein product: CASSRQGADTDTQYF.

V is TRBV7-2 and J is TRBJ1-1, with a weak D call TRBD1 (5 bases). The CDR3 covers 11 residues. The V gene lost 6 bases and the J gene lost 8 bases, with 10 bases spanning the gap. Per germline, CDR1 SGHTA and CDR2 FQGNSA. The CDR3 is CASRVAGEAFF. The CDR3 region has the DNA TGTGCCAGCAGGGTAGCAGGGGAAGCTTTCTTT.

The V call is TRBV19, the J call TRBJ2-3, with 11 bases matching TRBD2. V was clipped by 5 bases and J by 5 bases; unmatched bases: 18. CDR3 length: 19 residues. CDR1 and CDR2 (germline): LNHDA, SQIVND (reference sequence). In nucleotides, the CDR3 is TGTGCCAGTAGTGGGACTAGCGGAAGATCTCCAATAGTGGGAGATACGCAGTATTTT. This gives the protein CASSGTSGRSPIVGDTQYF.

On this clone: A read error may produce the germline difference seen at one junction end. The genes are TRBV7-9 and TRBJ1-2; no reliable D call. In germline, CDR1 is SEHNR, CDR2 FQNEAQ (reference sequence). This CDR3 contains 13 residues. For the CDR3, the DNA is TGTTCCAGCGACGGGAAAAATAACTATGGCTACACCTTC. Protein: CSSDGKNNYGYTF.

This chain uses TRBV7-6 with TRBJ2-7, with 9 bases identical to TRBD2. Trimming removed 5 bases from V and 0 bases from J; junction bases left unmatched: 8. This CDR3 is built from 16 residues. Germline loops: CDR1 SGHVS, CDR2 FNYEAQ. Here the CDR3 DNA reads TGTGCCAGCAGCCCATCACCTAGCGGGGCCTCCTACGAGCAGTACTTC. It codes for CASSPSPSGASYEQYF.

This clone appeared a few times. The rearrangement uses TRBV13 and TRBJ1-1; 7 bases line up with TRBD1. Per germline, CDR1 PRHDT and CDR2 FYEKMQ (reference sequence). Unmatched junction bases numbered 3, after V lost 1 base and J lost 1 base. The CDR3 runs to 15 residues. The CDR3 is CASSLEGAGNTEAFF. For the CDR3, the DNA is TGTGCCAGCAGCTTAGAGGGGGCCGGGAACACTGAAGCTTTCTTT. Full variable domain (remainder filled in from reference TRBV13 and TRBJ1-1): AAGVIQSPRHLIKEKRETATLKCYPIPRHDTVYWYQQGPGQDPQFLISFYEKMQSDKGSIPDRFSAQQFSDYHSELNMSSLELGDSALYFCASSLEGAGNTEAFFGQGTRLTVV.

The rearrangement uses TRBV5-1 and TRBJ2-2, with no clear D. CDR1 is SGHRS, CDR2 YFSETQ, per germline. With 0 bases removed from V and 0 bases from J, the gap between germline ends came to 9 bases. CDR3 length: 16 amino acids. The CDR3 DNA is TGCGCCAGCAGCTTGGAGATCAACTCGAACACCGGGGAGCTGTTTTTT. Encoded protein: CASSLEINSNTGELFF.

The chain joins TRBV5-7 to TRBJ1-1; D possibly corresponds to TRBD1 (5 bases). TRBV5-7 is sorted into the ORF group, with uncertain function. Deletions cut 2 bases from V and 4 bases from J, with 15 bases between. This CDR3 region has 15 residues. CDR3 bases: TGTGCCAGCAGCTTCCCCGGGACGGAGGGCACTGAAGCTTTCTTT. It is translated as CASSFPGTEGTEAFF.

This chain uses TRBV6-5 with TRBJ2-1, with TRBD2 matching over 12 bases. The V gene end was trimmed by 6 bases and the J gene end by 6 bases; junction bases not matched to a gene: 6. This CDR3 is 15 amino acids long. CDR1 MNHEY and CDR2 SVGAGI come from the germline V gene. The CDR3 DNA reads TGTGCCAGCAGACCGAGGACTAGCGGGGTCAATGAGCAGTTCTTC. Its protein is CASRPRTSGVNEQFF.

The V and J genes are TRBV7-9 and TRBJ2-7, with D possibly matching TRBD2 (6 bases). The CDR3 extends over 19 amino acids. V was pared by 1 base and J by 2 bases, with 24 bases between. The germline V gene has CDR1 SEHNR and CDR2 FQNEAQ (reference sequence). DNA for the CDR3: TGTGCCAGCAGCTTAGTGGCCGGTCCGGGACTCAAAGTGGCCTACGAGCAGTACTTC. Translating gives CASSLVAGPGLKVAYEQYF. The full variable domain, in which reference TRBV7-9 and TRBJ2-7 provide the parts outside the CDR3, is DTGVSQNPRHKITKRGQNVTFRCDPISEHNRLYWYRQTLGQGPEFLTYFQNEAQLEKSRLLSDRFSAERPKGSFSTLEIQRTEQGDSAMYLCASSLVAGPGLKVAYEQYFGPGTRLTVT.

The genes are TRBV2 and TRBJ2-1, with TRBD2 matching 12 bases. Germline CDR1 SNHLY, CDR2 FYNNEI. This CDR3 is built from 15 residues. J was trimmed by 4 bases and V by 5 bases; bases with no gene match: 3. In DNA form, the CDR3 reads TGTGCCAGCAGTTTTCTAGCGGGAGGGTACAATGAGCAGTTCTTC. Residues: CASSFLAGGYNEQFF.

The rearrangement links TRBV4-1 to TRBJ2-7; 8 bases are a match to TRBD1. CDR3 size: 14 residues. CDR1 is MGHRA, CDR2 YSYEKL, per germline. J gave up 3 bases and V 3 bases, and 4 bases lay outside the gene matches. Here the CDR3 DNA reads TGCGCCAGCAGCCACACAGGGGGTGGCTACGAGCAGTACTTC. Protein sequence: CASSHTGGGYEQYF.